This is a list of T cell receptor beta chains from one sample in a study of blood T cell repertoires in COVID-19. Clones were read by immunoSEQ multiplex PCR, and TCRdb kept only the in-frame ones, dropping some. The profile shows fewer than 250,000 clones, around 88% of them singletons. The specimen was peripheral blood. Receptor source: a man in his forties or fifties with active or convalescent COVID-19. The CDR3 runs from the conserved cysteine through the conserved F or W. D genes are given only for firm matches. Clone size, where shown, is once, few, many, or a class for clones that have expanded.

>TRBJ2-1|TRBV6-1|NA|NA
TGTGCCAGCAGTGAAGCGATTACTTACAATGAGCAGTTCTTC
CASSEAITYNEQFF
>TRBJ1-2|TRBV19|TRBD1|NA
TGTGCCAGTAGTCCTCGGGACAGAGAGGGAGGCTACACCTTC
CASSPRDREGGYTF
>TRBJ2-1|TRBV10-1|NA|NA
TGCGCCAGCAGTGAGGGCGGTTTCTCCTACAATGAGCAGTTCTTC
CASSEGGFSYNEQFF
>TRBJ2-7|TRBV27|NA|NA
TGTGCCAGCAGCGACAGTTGGGCCGTCTCGGGGCAGTACTTC
CASSDSWAVSGQYF
>TRBJ1-1|TRBV7-9|NA|once
TGTGCCAGCAGCTCACAGACGGTGAACACTGAAGCTTTCTTT
CASSSQTVNTEAFF
>TRBJ2-2|TRBV5-6|TRBD2|NA
TGTGCCAGCAACTCCCCCGCAAGGGGAGGGGACGGGGAGCTGTTTTTT
CASNSPARGGDGELFF
>TRBJ2-7|TRBV19|NA|few
TGTGCCAGTAGTATTAAGGGGGCCTACGAGCAGTACTTC
CASSIKGAYEQYF
>TRBJ1-1|TRBV30|NA|NA
TGTGCCTGGAACGGTGTGGGGGGGGACACTGAAGCTTTCTTT
CAWNGVGGDTEAFF
>TRBJ2-5|TRBV4-2|NA|NA
TGTGCCAGCAGCCAAGCCCCCACGAGTCAAGAGACCCAGTACTTC
CASSQAPTSQETQYF
>TRBJ2-1|TRBV19|NA|NA
TGTGCCAGTAGTCTCAATGGAGAGGGTGAGCAGTTCTTC
CASSLNGEGEQFF
>TRBJ1-1|TRBV6-1|TRBD1|NA
TGTGCCAGCAGTGTCTCCAGTTATGGGACAGGGAACACTGAAGCTTTCTTT
CASSVSSYGTGNTEAFF
>TRBJ2-1|TRBV5-1|NA|NA
TGCGCCAGCACAGGACAGCTATCCAATGAGCAGTTCTTC
CASTGQLSNEQFF
>TRBJ1-1|TRBV5-1|NA|NA
TGCGCCAGCAGCTTGGGAGGGTCACCTGAAGCTTTCTTT
CASSLGGSPEAFF
>TRBJ2-7|TRBV30|NA|NA
TGTGCCTGGAGTTTCCACCAGGGAAGAGCCGAGCAGTACTTC
CAWSFHQGRAEQYF
>TRBJ2-7|TRBV6-5|TRBD2|NA
TGTGCCAGCAGACCAAGGGGAGGGAGCTACGAGCAGTACTTC
CASRPRGGSYEQYF
>TRBJ2-3|TRBV5-4|TRBD2|NA
TGTGCCAGCAGCTTGCTAGCGGGGGGCGGGACAGATACGCAGTATTTT
CASSLLAGGGTDTQYF
>TRBJ1-1|TRBV3-1/TRBV3-2|NA|NA
TGTGCCAGCAGCCAAAGTGAGACAGTTAACACTGAAGCTTTCTTT
CASSQSETVNTEAFF
>TRBJ2-7|TRBV27|TRBD1|NA
TGTGCCAGCAGCATACAAGGGACAGGGGGCGAGCAGTACTTC
CASSIQGTGGEQYF
>TRBJ2-1|TRBV10-2|TRBD2|NA
TGCGCCAGCAGTGAGTCTGCGGGGGGCTCCCGCAATGAGCAGTTCTTC
CASSESAGGSRNEQFF
>TRBJ1-1|TRBV29-1|TRBD1|few
TGCAGCGCCCAGGGGGCATATACTGAAGCTTTCTTT
CSAQGAYTEAFF
>TRBJ1-1|TRBV7-8|TRBD1|NA
TGTGCCAGCAGCTGGGGGGACAGGGGGAGGAACACTGAAGCTTTCTTT
CASSWGDRGRNTEAFF
>TRBJ1-3|TRBV28|NA|NA
TGTGCCAGCAGTTTAGACCCTCGGGATTACACCATATATTTT
CASSLDPRDYTIYF
>TRBJ2-7|TRBV24-1|TRBD2|NA
TGTGCCACCAGTGACCCCGGGACTAGCGGCCTGGGGGAGCAGTACTTC
CATSDPGTSGLGEQYF
>TRBJ2-5|TRBV5-1|NA|NA
TGCGCCAGCAGCTTCCTGAGGCAGACCCAGTACTTC
CASSFLRQTQYF
>TRBJ2-1|TRBV28|TRBD2|once
TGTGCCAGCAGTTTTCTCAGTGGGGGACTAGCGGCCTACAATGAGCAGTTCTTC
CASSFLSGGLAAYNEQFF
>TRBJ1-4|TRBV7-2|NA|NA
TGTGCCAGCAGCTTAGCCCGTGCAACTAATGAAAAACTGTTTTTT
CASSLARATNEKLFF
>TRBJ2-7|TRBV14|NA|NA
TGTGCCAGCAGCCCTCGTCTGAGGGAGGAGCAGTACTTC
CASSPRLREEQYF
>TRBJ1-5|TRBV6-5|TRBD1|NA
TGTGCCAGCAGTTACACCGGACAGGGGAACCAGCCCCAGCATTTT
CASSYTGQGNQPQHF
>TRBJ1-4|TRBV28|TRBD1|once
TGTGCCAGCAGTTTAACAGGGGGGAGAGAAAAACTGTTTTTT
CASSLTGGREKLFF
>TRBJ1-2|TRBV28|NA|NA
TGTGCCAGCAGAATCACCCACGGCGGGAACTATGGCTACACCTTC
CASRITHGGNYGYTF
>TRBJ1-5|TRBV6-5|NA|NA
TGTGCCAGCAGACTGACTCATAGCAATCAGCCCCAGCATTTT
CASRLTHSNQPQHF
>TRBJ2-7|TRBV9|NA|NA
TGTGCCAGCAGCGCCCGGGACACTCCTTGGGAGCAGTACTTC
CASSARDTPWEQYF
>TRBJ1-2|TRBV18|NA|NA
TGTGCCAGCTCCCTAGCGAGGAGGGATGGCTACACCTTC
CASSLARRDGYTF
>TRBJ2-5|TRBV2|NA|NA
TGTGCCAGCAGTGAACTAGGGGTAGGCGCGGCGCAGTACTTC
CASSELGVGAAQYF
>TRBJ2-2|TRBV14|TRBD2|NA
TGTGCCAGCAGCCGGACTAGCGGGACGCCTCGGGAGCTGTTTTTT
CASSRTSGTPRELFF
>TRBJ2-7|TRBV29-1|TRBD1|once
TGCAGCGTTGCTGGACAGGGGAATAGCGAGCAGTACTTC
CSVAGQGNSEQYF